The T cell receptor beta chain described here comes from a study of blood T cell repertoires in COVID-19. Looking at the study overall: Nucleic acid was either cDNA or gDNA, and it came from T cells, B-cell-depleted T cells, or PBMCs.

This clone was seen once. V lost 4 bases and J lost 2; bases outside the gene matches: 3. Germline CDR1 is SGHRS and CDR2 is YFSETQ. The CDR3 extends over 15 amino acids. Produced via immunoSEQ multiplex PCR; TCRdb's table is partial and in-frame only. The sample lists around 50,000 clones, roughly 83% occurring once. The V and J genes are TRBV5-1 and TRBJ1-6; 7 positions match TRBD1. The clonotype was recovered from a human donor in a cohort sampled during active COVID-19. Input material: peripheral blood. Here the CDR3 reads CASSLQGAYNSPLHF. CDR3 DNA sequence: TGCGCCAGCAGCCTTCAGGGGGCCTATAATTCACCCCTCCACTTT.